These T cell receptor beta chains were read from a single sample in a study of blood T cell repertoires in COVID-19. Method: immunoSEQ multiplex PCR; TCRdb's copy keeps in-frame clones and lacks some. Here the sample spans 490,000 or so clones, 75% to 90% being singletons. The source material was PBMCs or T cells enriched from blood (not recorded which). These receptors came from a woman in her sixties or seventies who had recovered from COVID-19. CDR3s include the opening cysteine and the closing phenylalanine or tryptophan. The order of the fields is J gene, clone size, D gene, V gene, CDR3 protein, CDR3 DNA. D genes are given only for firm matches. Where a row states a size, it is once, few, many or the class of an expanded clone; other rows omit it.

TRBJ2-1 - TRBD2 TRBV5-1 CASSDLGTSGGRSYNEQFF TGCGCCAGCAGCGACCTAGGGACTAGCGGGGGCCGCTCCTACAATGAGCAGTTCTTC
TRBJ2-7 - - TRBV6-5 CASSRRDTPGYEQYF TGTGCCAGCAGTAGACGGGACACCCCAGGCTACGAGCAGTACTTC
TRBJ1-6 - - TRBV7-9 CASSEETDNSPLHF TGTGCCAGCAGCGAGGAGACGGATAATTCACCCCTCCACTTT
TRBJ1-4 - TRBD1 TRBV4-1 CASSQVKRGRDSNEKLFF TGCGCCAGCAGCCAAGTTAAGAGGGGCCGGGACAGTAATGAAAAACTGTTTTTT
TRBJ2-5 - TRBD2 TRBV6-5 CASSYSAGGRETQYF TGTGCCAGCAGTTACTCTGCGGGGGGAAGGGAGACCCAGTACTTC
TRBJ1-1 - - TRBV5-1 CASSFANSEAFF TGCGCCAGCAGCTTCGCAAACAGTGAAGCTTTCTTT
TRBJ1-6 - - TRBV5-1 CASSLAGRGYSPLHF TGCGCCAGCAGCTTGGCCGGTAGGGGTTATTCACCCCTCCACTTT
TRBJ1-1 - - TRBV27 CASSLTGRNTEAFF TGTGCCAGCAGTTTAACAGGGCGGAACACTGAAGCTTTCTTT
TRBJ1-5 once - TRBV6-1 CASSVSGGGSNQPQHF TGTGCCAGCAGTGTTTCGGGGGGAGGTAGCAATCAGCCCCAGCATTTT
TRBJ2-1 - TRBD2 TRBV5-4 CASSLALPSGVYNEQFF TGTGCCAGCAGCTTGGCCCTTCCTAGCGGGGTCTACAATGAGCAGTTCTTC
TRBJ2-3 - TRBD2 TRBV7-8 CASSLGRVFRGGRVTDTQYF TGTGCCAGCAGCTTGGGCCGGGTGTTTCGGGGGGGCCGCGTCACAGATACGCAGTATTTT
TRBJ2-5 once - TRBV4-1 CASSVIGQFQETQYF TGCGCCAGCAGCGTCATTGGACAGTTCCAAGAGACCCAGTACTTC
TRBJ1-1 - - TRBV30 CAWSVPSVNTEAFF TGTGCCTGGAGTGTACCGTCGGTGAACACTGAAGCTTTCTTT
TRBJ2-7 once - TRBV7-6 CASSLHGGPTYEQYF TGTGCCAGCAGCCTACATGGAGGCCCGACCTACGAGCAGTACTTC
TRBJ1-2 - TRBD1 TRBV5-5 CASSSGQGSYYGYTF TGTGCCAGCAGCTCAGGACAGGGTAGTTACTATGGCTACACCTTC
TRBJ1-1 once - TRBV5-1 CASSRGVAEAFF TGCGCCAGCAGCCGAGGAGTTGCTGAAGCTTTCTTT
TRBJ1-3 - - TRBV3-1/TRBV3-2 CASSPGLFSGNTIYF TGTGCCAGCAGCCCGGGACTGTTCTCTGGAAACACCATATATTTT
TRBJ2-3 - - TRBV7-9 CASSLQGPSTDTQYF TGTGCCAGCAGCTTACAGGGGCCTTCCACAGATACGCAGTATTTT